This T cell receptor beta chain was documented in a study of cytotoxic CD8 clonotypes in ibrutinib-treated CLL. With sequencing, the targeted depth ranged from 1 in 200,000 to 1 in 1 million T cells. TCRdb keeps only in-frame clones here, not all; method: immunoSEQ multiplex PCR. Of tens of thousands of clones in the sample, about 65% were seen once. V dropped 2 bases and J dropped 2; count of bases not matched to a gene: 8. The germline V gene encodes CDR1 MGHRA and CDR2 YSYEKL. CDR3 length: 16 amino acids. The gene calls are TRBV4-1 and TRBJ2-5; 7 positions agree with TRBD1. The material sequenced was PBMCs, taken after 24 months of ibrutinib treatment. The source is a human donor with chronic lymphocytic leukemia. The CDR3, as DNA: TGCGCCAGCAGCCAAAATGTACAGGGGCCTCAAGAGACCCAGTACTTC. Its protein is CASSQNVQGPQETQYF.